The T cell receptor (beta chain) under discussion was sequenced for a study of T cells in Graves' hyperthyroidism and ophthalmopathy. Broader study findings: Classification by a 13 V-J model distinguished ophthalmopathy from stable hyperthyroidism.

Looked up from germline, CDR1 is DFQATT and CDR2 is SNEGSKA (reference sequence). CDR3 length: 11 residues. It was RNA transcripts that yielded the amplified TCR beta CDR3 regions. The TCR CDR3 was amplified in a first-round RT-PCR using the HTBI primer set. Each CDR3 protein gets one entry after TCRdb re-called the multiplex PCR reads with MiXCR. The sample has around 450,000 distinct CDR3 sequences, approximately 14% seen once. Out of 8.5 to 10 ml of fresh peripheral blood came the PBMCs. Remarks on this clonotype: No antigen is known for it. A junction end diverges from the germline sequence, so it may reflect a read error.

This sequence originates from a woman in her late teens or twenties with Graves' hyperthyroidism. The sequencing input was blood. The V and J genes are TRBV20-1 and TRBJ1-1; D call uncertain. CDR3 amino acids: CSASRGIEGFF. In DNA form, the CDR3 reads TGCAGTGCTAGTCGGGGAATTGAAGGTTTCTTT.